The subject of this entry is one T cell receptor beta chain. The sample belongs to a study of blood T cell repertoires in COVID-19. Study overall: PBMCs, B-cell-depleted T cells, or T cells were the source of the cDNA or gDNA that made up the material.

CDR1 and CDR2 (germline): SGHAT, FQNNGV. CDR3 length: 20 residues. V lost 0 bases to trimming and J lost 1 base; unmatched junction nucleotides: 10. Libraries were prepared by immunoSEQ multiplex PCR; TCRdb keeps only in-frame clonotypes and omits some of them. This table has over 95,000 clones, over 70% appearing once. The chain is built from TRBV11-2 and TRBJ1-6, with TRBD1 matching 9 bases. The receptor was isolated from a man aged 50 to 59 with acute or convalescent COVID-19. Sequences were obtained from peripheral blood. CDR3 nucleotide sequence: TGTGCCAGCAGCTTAGATCCCCCGGGACAGGGCTGGTCCTATAATTCACCCCTCCACTTT. It encodes CASSLDPPGQGWSYNSPLHF.